This TCR beta chain was profiled in a study of CD8+CD57+ T cells in acquired aplastic anemia. Study information: There were 10 million to 14 million reads, on average, for CD4+ cells from healthy donors.

At least ten counts were recorded for this clonotype. Its antigen is still unknown. Genomic DNA acted as the template from which TCR beta VDJ combination and CDR3 sequence profiling were carried out. TCRdb analysed the reads with MiXCR anew, one entry per CDR3 protein. This table has about 200,000 distinct CDR3 sequences, almost 35% appearing once. Study conclusions and caveats: Sharing between patients and controls was observed for 25 to 30 CD8+ CDR3 sequences.

The CDR3 consists of 15 residues. The V segment lost 0 bases and the J segment 3 bases; nucleotides outside the gene matches: 5. Per the germline V gene, CDR1 is SGHTA and CDR2 is FQGNSA. V usage is TRBV7-2 and J usage is TRBJ2-7; the match to TRBD1 covers 7 bases. The sequenced sample consisted of sorted CD4+, CD8+, or CD8+CD57+ T cells (not recorded which) from PBMCs. This receptor was identified in a human donor in good health, serving as a control. The CDR3 sequence is CASSLAGTENYEQYF. DNA of the CDR3: TGTGCCAGCAGCTTAGCCGGGACAGAGAACTACGAGCAGTACTTC.